The clone carrying this T cell receptor beta chain was seen repeatedly, ten times or more. As yet, its antigen is unknown. The sample belongs to a study of human T cells and chemical hapten exposure. Points from the study as a whole: Expanded TCR sets contained significantly more large CDR3 similarity clusters than controls.

TCRdb re-derived calls from the RACE reads in MiXCR, one entry per CDR3 protein. Of tens of thousands of distinct CDR3 sequences detected, 10% appear once; the ten largest clones hold around 5%. CDR1 is MNHNS and CDR2 is SASEGT in the germline V gene. This CDR3 comprises 15 residues. After removal of 1 base from V and 11 bases from J, the junction contained 8 bases not matched to a gene. Time point meaning: patch test 2, 6 weeks after DPC sensitization. As for treatment: therapeutic diphenylcyclopropenone sensitization with weekly scalp DPC. J is TRBJ1-6 and V is TRBV6-1; 7 positions agree with TRBD1. This clonotype was sampled from a woman in her forties or fifties with alopecia areata. Some clones in this sample may be carry-over from other donors' samples. This sample comprised whole blood, obtained in connection with sensitization to the hapten diphenylcyclopropenone (DPC). CDR3 bases: TGTGCCAGCAGTGAAGGTCGCAGGGGGATAACACCCCTCCACTTT. Protein sequence: CASSEGRRGITPLHF.